This T cell receptor (beta chain) was profiled in a study of T cell repertoires in cytomegalovirus infection. Whole-study context: Public signatures in TCR beta pointed to CMV infection and matching HLA type. General observations from the study: HLA-C-restricted CMV clonotypes gave the most frequent clonotype in two of eight donors. Cumulative public TCR beta family frequency identified CMV carriers with the relevant HLA.

In TCRdb, the reads were re-called with MiXCR into one record per CDR3 protein. This table holds over 450,000 distinct CDR3 sequences, around 11% found once. A few counts support this clonotype. Its target is not known. Specimen: PBMCs. This TCR derives from a human donor in good health (CMV status not recorded). Some clones in this sample may be carry-over from other donors' samples.

The CDR3 DNA reads TGCAGTGCTAGAAGAACAGAAGAGACCCAGTACTTC. Protein: CSARRTEETQYF. The chain is built from TRBV20-1 and TRBJ2-5; no reliable D call. Trimming took off 2 bases at V and 3 bases at J, with 7 bases between the two ends. Germline V gene lookup returns CDR1 DFQATT and CDR2 SNEGSKA (reference sequence). This CDR3 is built from 12 residues.